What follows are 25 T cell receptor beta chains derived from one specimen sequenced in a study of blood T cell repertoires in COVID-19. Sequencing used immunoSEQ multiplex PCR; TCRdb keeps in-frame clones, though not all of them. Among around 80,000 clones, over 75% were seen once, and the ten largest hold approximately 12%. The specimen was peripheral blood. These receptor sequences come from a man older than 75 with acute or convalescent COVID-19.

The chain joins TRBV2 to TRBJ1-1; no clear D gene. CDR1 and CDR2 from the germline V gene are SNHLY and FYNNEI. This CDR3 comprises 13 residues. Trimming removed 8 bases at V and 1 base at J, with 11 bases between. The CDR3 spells CASANTENTEAFF. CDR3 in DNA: TGTGCCAGCGCCAATACAGAGAACACTGAAGCTTTCTTT.

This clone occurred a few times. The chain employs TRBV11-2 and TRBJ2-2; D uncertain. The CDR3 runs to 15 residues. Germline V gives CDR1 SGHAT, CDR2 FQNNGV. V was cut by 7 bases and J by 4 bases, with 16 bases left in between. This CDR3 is CASTNTLRGTGELFF. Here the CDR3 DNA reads TGTGCCAGCACAAACACACTCCGCGGCACCGGGGAGCTGTTTTTT. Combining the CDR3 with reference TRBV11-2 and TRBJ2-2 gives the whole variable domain EAGVAQSPRYKIIEKRQSVAFWCNPISGHATLYWYQQILGQGPKLLIQFQNNGVVDDSQLPKDRFSAERLKGVDSTLKIQPAKLEDSAVYLCASTNTLRGTGELFFGEGSRLTVL.

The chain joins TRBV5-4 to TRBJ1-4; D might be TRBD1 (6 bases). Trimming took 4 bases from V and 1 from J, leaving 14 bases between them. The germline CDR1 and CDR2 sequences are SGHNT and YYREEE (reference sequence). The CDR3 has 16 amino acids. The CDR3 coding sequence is TGTGCCAGCAGCGCGGCCGGGACACAAACTAATGAAAAACTGTTTTTT. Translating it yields CASSAAGTQTNEKLFF.

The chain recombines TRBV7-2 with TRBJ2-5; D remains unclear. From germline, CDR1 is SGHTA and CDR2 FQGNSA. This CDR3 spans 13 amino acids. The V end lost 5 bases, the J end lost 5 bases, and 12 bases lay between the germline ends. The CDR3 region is CASSQAMSETQYF. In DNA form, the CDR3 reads TGTGCCAGCAGCCAAGCAATGTCGGAGACCCAGTACTTC.

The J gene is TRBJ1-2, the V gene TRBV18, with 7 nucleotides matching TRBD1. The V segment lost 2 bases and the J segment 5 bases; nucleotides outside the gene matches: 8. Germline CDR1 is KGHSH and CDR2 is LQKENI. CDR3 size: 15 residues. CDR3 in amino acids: CASSPTQGGLYGYTF. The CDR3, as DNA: TGTGCCAGCTCACCAACGCAGGGGGGACTTTATGGCTACACCTTC.

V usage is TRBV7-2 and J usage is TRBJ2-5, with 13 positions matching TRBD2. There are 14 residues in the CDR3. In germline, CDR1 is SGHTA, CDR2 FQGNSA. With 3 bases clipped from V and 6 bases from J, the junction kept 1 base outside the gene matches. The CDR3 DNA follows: TGTGCCAGCAGCTTGACTAGCGGGGGGAAGACCCAGTACTTC. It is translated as CASSLTSGGKTQYF.

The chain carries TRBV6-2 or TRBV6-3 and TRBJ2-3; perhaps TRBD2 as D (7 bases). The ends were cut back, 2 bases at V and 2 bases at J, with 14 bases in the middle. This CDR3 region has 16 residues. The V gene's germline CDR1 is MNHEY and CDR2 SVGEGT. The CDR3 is CASSYGAGAHTDTQYF. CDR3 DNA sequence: TGTGCCAGCAGTTACGGGGCGGGGGCCCACACAGATACGCAGTATTTT.

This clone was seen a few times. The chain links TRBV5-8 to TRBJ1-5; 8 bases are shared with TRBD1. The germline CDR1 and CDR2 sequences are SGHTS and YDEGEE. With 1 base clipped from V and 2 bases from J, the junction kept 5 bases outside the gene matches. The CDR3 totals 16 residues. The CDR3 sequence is CASSLYGQGGNQPQHF. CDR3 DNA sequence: TGTGCCAGCAGCTTGTACGGACAGGGCGGCAATCAGCCCCAGCATTTT.

CDR3 protein: CASSTGQGSGNTIYF. CDR3 coding DNA: TGTGCCAGCAGCACCGGACAGGGCTCTGGAAACACCATATATTTT. The chain is built from TRBV11-3 and TRBJ1-3, with 8 bases fitting TRBD1. The J segment lost 0 bases and the V segment lost 5 bases, leaving 3 bases of the junction unmatched. Looked up from germline, CDR1 is SGHNT and CDR2 is YENEEA. The CDR3 consists of 15 residues. Using reference TRBV11-3 and TRBJ1-3 for the parts outside the CDR3, the full variable domain is EAGVVQSPRYKIIEKKQPVAFWCNPISGHNTLYWYLQNLGQGPELLIRYENEEAVDDSQLPKDRFSAERLKGVDSTLKIQPAELGDSAVYLCASSTGQGSGNTIYFGEGSWLTVV.

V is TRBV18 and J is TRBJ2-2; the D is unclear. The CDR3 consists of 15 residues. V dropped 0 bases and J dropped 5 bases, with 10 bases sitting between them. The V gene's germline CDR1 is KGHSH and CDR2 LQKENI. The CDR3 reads CASSPPSGPTGELFF. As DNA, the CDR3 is TGTGCCAGCTCACCACCTTCAGGCCCGACCGGGGAGCTGTTTTTT. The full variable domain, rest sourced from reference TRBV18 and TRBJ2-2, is NAGVMQNPRHLVRRRGQEARLRCSPMKGHSHVYWYRQLPEEGLKFMVYLQKENIIDESGMPKERFSAEFPKEGPSILRIQQVVRGDSAAYFCASSPPSGPTGELFFGEGSRLTVL.

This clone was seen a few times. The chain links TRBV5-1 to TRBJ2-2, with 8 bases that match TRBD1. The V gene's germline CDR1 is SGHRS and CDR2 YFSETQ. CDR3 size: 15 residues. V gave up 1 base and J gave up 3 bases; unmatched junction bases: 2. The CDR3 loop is CASSLTGGYTGELFF. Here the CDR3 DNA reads TGCGCCAGCAGCTTGACAGGGGGGTACACCGGGGAGCTGTTTTTT.

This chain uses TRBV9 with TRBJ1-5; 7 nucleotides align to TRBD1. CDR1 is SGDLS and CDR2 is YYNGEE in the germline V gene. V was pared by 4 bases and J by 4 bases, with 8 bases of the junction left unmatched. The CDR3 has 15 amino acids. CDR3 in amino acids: CASSSGQAGNQPQHF. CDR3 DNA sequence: TGTGCCAGCAGCTCAGGACAGGCTGGAAATCAGCCCCAGCATTTT.

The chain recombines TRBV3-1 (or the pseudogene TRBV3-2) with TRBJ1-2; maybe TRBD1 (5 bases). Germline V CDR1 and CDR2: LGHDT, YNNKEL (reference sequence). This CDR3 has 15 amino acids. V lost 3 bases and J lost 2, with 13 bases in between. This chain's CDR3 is CASSHGTYRNYGYTF. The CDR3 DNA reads TGTGCCAGCAGCCACGGGACTTACCGCAACTATGGCTACACCTTC.

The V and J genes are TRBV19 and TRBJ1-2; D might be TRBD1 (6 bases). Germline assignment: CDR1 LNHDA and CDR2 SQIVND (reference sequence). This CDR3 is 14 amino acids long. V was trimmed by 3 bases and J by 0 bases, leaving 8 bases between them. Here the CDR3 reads CASSIGQTNYGYTF. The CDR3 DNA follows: TGTGCCAGTAGTATTGGACAGACTAACTATGGCTACACCTTC.

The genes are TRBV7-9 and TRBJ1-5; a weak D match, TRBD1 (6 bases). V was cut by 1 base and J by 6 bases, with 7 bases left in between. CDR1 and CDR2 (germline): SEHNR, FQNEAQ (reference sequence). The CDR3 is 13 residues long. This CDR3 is CASSLVTGQPQHF. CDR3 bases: TGTGCCAGCAGCTTAGTGACAGGTCAGCCCCAGCATTTT.

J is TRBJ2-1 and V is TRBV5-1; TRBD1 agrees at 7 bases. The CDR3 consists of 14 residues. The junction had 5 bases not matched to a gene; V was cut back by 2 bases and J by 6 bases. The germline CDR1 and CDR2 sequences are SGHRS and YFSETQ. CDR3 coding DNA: TGCGCCAGCAGCTTATGGGACAGTGGCAATGAGCAGTTCTTC. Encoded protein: CASSLWDSGNEQFF.

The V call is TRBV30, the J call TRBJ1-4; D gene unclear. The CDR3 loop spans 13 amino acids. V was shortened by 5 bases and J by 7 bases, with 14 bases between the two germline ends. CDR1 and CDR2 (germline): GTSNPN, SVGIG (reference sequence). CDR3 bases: TGTGCCTGGGAGATGCCGGGAGGTGAAAAACTGTTTTTT. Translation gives CAWEMPGGEKLFF.

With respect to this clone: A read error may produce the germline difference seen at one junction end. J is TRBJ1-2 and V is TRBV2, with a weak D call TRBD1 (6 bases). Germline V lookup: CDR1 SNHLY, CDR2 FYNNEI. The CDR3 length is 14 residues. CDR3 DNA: TGTGCCAGCAGAGAAGTTACAGGGTCATACGGCTACACCTTC. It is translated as CASREVTGSYGYTF.

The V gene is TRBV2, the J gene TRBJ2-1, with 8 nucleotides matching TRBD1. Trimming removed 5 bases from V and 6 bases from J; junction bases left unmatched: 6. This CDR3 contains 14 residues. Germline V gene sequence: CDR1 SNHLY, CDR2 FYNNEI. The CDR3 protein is CASSPTGVTNEQFF. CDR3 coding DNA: TGTGCCAGCAGTCCGACAGGGGTAACCAATGAGCAGTTCTTC.

The CDR3 bases are TGTGCCAGCAGTGGTGAGACAGGGGGGCAAGAAAAACTGTTTTTT. Encoded protein: CASSGETGGQEKLFF. The chain has TRBV2 and TRBJ1-4; TRBD1 aligns across 9 bases. With 4 bases clipped from V and 8 bases from J, the junction kept 8 bases outside the gene matches. This CDR3 spans 15 amino acids. Germline values: CDR1 SNHLY, CDR2 FYNNEI. The full variable domain, its missing parts supplied by reference TRBV2 and TRBJ1-4, is EPEVTQTPSHQVTQMGQEVILRCVPISNHLYFYWYRQILGQKVEFLVSFYNNEISEKSEIFDDQFSVERPDGSNFTLKIRSTKLEDSAMYFCASSGETGGQEKLFFGSGTQLSVL.

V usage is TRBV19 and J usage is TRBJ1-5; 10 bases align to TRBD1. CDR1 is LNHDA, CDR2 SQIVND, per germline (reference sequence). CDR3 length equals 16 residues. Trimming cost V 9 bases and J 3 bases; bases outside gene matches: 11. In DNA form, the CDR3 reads TGTGCCAGCCAAAACCTCGGGACAGGGGCCAATCAGCCCCAGCATTTT. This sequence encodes CASQNLGTGANQPQHF.

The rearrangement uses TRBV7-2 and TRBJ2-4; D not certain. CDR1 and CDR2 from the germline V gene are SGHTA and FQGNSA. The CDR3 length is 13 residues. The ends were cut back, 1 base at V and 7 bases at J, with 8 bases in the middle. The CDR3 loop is CASSLDRNNIQYF. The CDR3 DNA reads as TGTGCCAGCAGCTTAGACAGAAACAACATTCAGTACTTC.

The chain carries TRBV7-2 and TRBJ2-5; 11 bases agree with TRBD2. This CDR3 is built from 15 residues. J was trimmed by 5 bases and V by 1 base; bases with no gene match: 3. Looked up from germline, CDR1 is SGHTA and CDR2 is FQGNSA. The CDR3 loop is CASSLGPSGGETQYF. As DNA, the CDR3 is TGTGCCAGCAGCTTAGGTCCTAGCGGGGGGGAGACCCAGTACTTC. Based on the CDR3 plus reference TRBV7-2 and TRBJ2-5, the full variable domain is GAGVSQSPSNKVTEKGKDVELRCDPISGHTALYWYRQSLGQGLEFLIYFQGNSAPDKSGLPSDRFSAERTGGSVSTLTIQRTQQEDSAVYLCASSLGPSGGETQYFGPGTRLLVL.

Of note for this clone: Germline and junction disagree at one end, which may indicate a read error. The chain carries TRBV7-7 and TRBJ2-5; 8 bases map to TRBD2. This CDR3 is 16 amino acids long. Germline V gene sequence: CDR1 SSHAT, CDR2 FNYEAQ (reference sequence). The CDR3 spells CASSLLQRGSQETQYF. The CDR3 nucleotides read TGTGCTAGCAGCTTACTCCAGCGGGGGTCTCAAGAGACCCAGTACTTC.

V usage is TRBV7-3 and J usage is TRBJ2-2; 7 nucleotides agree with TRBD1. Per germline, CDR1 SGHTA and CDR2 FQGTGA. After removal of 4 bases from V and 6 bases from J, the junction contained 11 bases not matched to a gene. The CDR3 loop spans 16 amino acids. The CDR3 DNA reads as TGTGCCAGCAGCTCTCGGCTAGGGGGCGGTGCCGGGGAGCTGTTTTTT. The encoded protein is CASSSRLGGGAGELFF.